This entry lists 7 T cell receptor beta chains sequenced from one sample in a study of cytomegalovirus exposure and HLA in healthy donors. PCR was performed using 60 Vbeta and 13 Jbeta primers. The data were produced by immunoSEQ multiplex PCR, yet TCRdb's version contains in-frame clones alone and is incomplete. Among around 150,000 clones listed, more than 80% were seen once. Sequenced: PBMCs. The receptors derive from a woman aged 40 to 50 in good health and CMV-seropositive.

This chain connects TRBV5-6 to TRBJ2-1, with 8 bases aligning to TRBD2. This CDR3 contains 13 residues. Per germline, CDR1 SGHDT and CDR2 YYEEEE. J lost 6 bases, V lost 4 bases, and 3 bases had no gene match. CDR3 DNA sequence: TGTGCCAGCAGCGCGGGGGGTGGCAATGAGCAGTTCTTC. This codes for CASSAGGGNEQFF.

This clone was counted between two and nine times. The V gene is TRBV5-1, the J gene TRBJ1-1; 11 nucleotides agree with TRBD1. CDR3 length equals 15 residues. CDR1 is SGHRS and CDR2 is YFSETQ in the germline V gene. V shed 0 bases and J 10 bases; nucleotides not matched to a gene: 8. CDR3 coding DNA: TGCGCCAGCAGCTTGGAGGACAGGGGGCTTCGGGGAGCTTTCTTT. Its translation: CASSLEDRGLRGAFF. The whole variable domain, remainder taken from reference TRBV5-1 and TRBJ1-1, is KAGVTQTPRYLIKTRGQQVTLSCSPISGHRSVSWYQQTPGQGLQFLFEYFSETQRNKGNFPGRFSGRQFSNSRSEMNVSTLELGDSALYLCASSLEDRGLRGAFFGQGTRLTVV.

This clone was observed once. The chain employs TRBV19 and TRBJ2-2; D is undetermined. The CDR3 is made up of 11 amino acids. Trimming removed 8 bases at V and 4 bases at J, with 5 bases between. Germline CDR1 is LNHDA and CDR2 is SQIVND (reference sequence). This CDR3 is CASHSTGELFF. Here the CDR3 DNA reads TGTGCCAGTCACTCCACCGGGGAGCTGTTTTTT. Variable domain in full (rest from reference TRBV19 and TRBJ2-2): DGGITQSPKYLFRKEGQNVTLSCEQNLNHDAMYWYRQDPGQGLRLIYYSQIVNDFQKGDIAEGYSVSREKKESFPLTVTSAQKNPTAFYLCASHSTGELFFGEGSRLTVL.

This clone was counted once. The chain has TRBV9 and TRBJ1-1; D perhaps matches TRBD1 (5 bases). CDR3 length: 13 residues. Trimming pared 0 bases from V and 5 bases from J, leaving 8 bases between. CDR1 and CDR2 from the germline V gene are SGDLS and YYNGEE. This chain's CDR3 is CASSVVRGTEAFF. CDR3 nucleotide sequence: TGTGCCAGCAGCGTAGTCCGGGGGACTGAAGCTTTCTTT.

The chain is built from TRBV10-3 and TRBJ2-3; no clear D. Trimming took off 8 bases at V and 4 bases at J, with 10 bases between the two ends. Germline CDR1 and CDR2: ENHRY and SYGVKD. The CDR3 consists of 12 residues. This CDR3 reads CAIGHSSDTQYF. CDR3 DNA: TGTGCCATCGGGCACAGCTCAGATACGCAGTATTTT.

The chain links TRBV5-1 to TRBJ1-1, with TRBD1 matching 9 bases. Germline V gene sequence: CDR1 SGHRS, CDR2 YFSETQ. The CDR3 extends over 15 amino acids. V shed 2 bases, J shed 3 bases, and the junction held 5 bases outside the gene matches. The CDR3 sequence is CASSLQGAGDTEAFF. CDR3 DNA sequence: TGCGCCAGCAGCTTACAGGGGGCTGGGGACACTGAAGCTTTCTTT.

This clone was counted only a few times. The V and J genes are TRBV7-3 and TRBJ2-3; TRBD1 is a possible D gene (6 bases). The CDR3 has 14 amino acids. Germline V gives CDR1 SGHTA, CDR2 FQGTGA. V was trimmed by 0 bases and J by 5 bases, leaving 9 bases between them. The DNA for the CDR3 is TGTGCCAGCAGCTTAACACAGGGTGGAGATACGCAGTATTTT. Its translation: CASSLTQGGDTQYF.